This T cell receptor beta chain was retrieved from a study of blood T cells in healthy people across ages. Study-wide context: Template switching recovered approximately one barcoded beta molecule for every two T cells.

A sample-barcoded 5' primer and a J-beta primer mix were used in a second PCR of roughly 7 to 11 cycles. TCRdb reprocessed the 5' RACE reads with MiXCR, giving one entry per CDR3 protein. The sample lists over 1,200,000 distinct CDR3 sequences, approximately 59% occurring once. Germline trimming cut 5 bases from V and 4 bases from J; bases unmatched to any gene: 17. CDR3 length: 18 amino acids. From germline, CDR1 is ENHRY and CDR2 SYGVKD. Comments on this clonotype: Antigen unknown.

Study findings and constraints: Lack of knowledge of donor CMV status possibly confounded expanded clonotype changes.

The rearrangement links TRBV10-3 to TRBJ2-1, with TRBD1 matching 7 bases. The source is a man younger than 35 in good health. Sequenced input: blood. The CDR3 coding sequence is TGTGCCATCAGTCTACCCTCGAGACAGGGAGATACTTACAATGAGCAGTTCTTC. This encodes CAISLPSRQGDTYNEQFF.